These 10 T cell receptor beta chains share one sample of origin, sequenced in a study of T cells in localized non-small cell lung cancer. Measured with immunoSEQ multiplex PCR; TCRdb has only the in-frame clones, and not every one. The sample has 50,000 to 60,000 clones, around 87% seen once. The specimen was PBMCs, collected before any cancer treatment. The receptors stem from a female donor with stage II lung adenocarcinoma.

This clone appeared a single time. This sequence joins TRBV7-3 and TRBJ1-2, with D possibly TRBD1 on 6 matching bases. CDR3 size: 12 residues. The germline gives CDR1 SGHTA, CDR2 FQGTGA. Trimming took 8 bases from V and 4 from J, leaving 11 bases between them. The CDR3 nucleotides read TGTGCCAGCGGGGGCAAGGGCTATGGCTACACCTTC. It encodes CASGGKGYGYTF.

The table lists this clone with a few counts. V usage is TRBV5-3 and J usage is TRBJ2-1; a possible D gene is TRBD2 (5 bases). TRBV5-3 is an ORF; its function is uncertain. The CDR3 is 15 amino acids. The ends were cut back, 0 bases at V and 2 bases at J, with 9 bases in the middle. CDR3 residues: CARSLGLIPYNEQFF. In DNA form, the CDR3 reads TGTGCCAGAAGCTTGGGACTAATTCCCTACAATGAGCAGTTCTTC.

CDR3 region: CASEVPGATEAFF. For the CDR3, the DNA is TGTGCCAGCGAAGTTCCGGGCGCAACTGAAGCTTTCTTT. The rearrangement joins TRBV6-1 to TRBJ1-1, with D hard to call. Trimming left V 8 bases short and J 5 bases short, with 15 bases between. The germline gives CDR1 MNHNS, CDR2 SASEGT. CDR3 size: 13 residues.

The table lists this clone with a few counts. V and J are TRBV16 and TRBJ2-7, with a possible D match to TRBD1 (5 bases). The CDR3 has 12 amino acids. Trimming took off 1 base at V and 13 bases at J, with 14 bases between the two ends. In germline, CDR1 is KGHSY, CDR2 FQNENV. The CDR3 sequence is CASSQWGGAAYF. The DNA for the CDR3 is TGTGCCAGCAGCCAATGGGGTGGGGCTGCCTACTTC.

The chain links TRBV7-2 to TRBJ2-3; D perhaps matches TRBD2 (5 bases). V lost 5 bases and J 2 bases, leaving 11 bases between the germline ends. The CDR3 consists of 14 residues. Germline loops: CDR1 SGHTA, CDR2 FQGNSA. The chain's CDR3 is CASSPGLPTDTQYF. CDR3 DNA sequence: TGTGCCAGCAGCCCAGGACTTCCCACAGATACGCAGTATTTT.

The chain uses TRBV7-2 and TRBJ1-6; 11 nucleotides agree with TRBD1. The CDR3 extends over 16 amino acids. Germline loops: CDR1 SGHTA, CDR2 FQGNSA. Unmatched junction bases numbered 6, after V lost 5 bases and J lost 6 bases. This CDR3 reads CASSARTGGGNSPLHF. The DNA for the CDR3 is TGTGCCAGCAGCGCCCGGACAGGGGGCGGTAATTCACCCCTCCACTTT.

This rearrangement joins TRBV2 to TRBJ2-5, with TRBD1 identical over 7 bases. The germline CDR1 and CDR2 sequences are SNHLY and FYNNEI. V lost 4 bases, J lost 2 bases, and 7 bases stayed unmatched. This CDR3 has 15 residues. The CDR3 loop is CASSGWTGQQETQYF. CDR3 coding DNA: TGTGCCAGCAGTGGATGGACAGGACAACAAGAGACCCAGTACTTC.

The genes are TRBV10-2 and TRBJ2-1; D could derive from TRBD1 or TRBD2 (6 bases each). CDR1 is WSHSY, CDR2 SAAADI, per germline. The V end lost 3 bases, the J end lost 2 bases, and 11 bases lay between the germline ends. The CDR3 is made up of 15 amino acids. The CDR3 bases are TGCGCCAGCAGTGAAACGGGGGCGGCCTACAATGAGCAGTTCTTC. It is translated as CASSETGAAYNEQFF.

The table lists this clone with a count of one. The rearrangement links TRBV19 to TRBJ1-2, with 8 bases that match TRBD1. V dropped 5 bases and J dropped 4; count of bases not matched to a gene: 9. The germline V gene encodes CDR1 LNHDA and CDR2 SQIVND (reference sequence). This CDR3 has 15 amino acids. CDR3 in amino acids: CASSPQGQGGYGYTF. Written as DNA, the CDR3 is TGTGCCAGTAGTCCCCAAGGACAGGGCGGCTATGGCTACACCTTC.

The CDR3 DNA reads TGCGCCAGCAGCCCCGTAGCGGGGGGTATCGGGGATGAGCAGTTCTTC. Amino acid sequence: CASSPVAGGIGDEQFF. The chain employs TRBV5-1 and TRBJ2-1; 10 nucleotides match TRBD2. Trimming at V came to 4 bases and at J to 8 bases, leaving 12 bases not matched to a gene. CDR1 SGHRS and CDR2 YFSETQ come from the germline V gene. This CDR3 region has 16 residues.